This T cell receptor (beta chain) was identified in a study of T-cell reconstitution after alpha-beta-depleted transplantation in children. Overall study findings and caveats: Some patients showed high day-60 TCRbeta diversity, which derived from surviving recipient T cells and thymic progenitors. Where alpha-beta T cells came from about two months after transplant was reportedly several hundred expanded graft clones. When one year had passed after transplant, most T-cell counts and diversity came from newly produced T cells.

Researchers prepared the TCRbeta library using unique molecular identifiers, the study reports. TCRdb reprocessed the PCR reads with MiXCR, giving one entry per CDR3 protein. The sample has about a million distinct CDR3 sequences, about 30% seen once; the top ten hold 25% to 35%. The CDR3 runs to 16 residues. Trimming shortened V by 2 bases and J by 0 bases, and 13 bases separated the two germline ends. The germline V gene has CDR1 KGHSH and CDR2 LQKENI. This clonotype turned up a few times. Its target is unknown. The TCR sequence derives from a boy less than two years old who had a stem cell transplant for SCID, so the T cells may come from the graft donor. V is TRBV18 and J is TRBJ1-1; D is undetermined. Source: PBMCs, mostly from graft donor cells, taken 360 days after TCRalphabeta/CD19-depleted stem cell transplant. CDR3 DNA sequence: TGTGCCAGCTCACCAGACGGACGGATTTTGAACACTGAAGCTTTCTTT. Translating it yields CASSPDGRILNTEAFF.